A selection of T cell receptor beta chains follows, all from one sample in a study of blood T cell repertoires in COVID-19. Method: immunoSEQ multiplex PCR; TCRdb's copy keeps in-frame clones and lacks some. The table has about 260,000 clones, roughly 82% seen once. Sequenced material: PBMCs or T cells enriched from blood (not recorded which). Receptors originate from a woman between 45 and 65 years old who had recovered from COVID-19. Both conserved end residues are part of each CDR3. The D gene is left open where the match is weak. Rows give clone size only sometimes, using once, few, many, or a class for an expanded clone.

size	D	V	CDR3
.	TRBD1	TRBV5-1	CASSSGTGGPGELFF
.	.	TRBV5-4	CASSFSRGKNIQYF
few	TRBD1	TRBV6-5	CASTKDRVNTEAFF
.	.	TRBV19	CASSLAQGFSGNTIYF
.	.	TRBV27	CASSPEVSNQPQHF
.	TRBD1	TRBV2	CASRETGTGAGELFF
.	TRBD1	TRBV9	CASSGQGASTRRYF
.	TRBD1	TRBV27	CASTPRTGTEAFF
.	.	TRBV30	CAWSQGSGYEQYF
.	.	TRBV28	CASSFGAEASTDTQYF
.	.	TRBV2	CASSDTSGTDTQYF
.	.	TRBV6-1	CASSDRGPTYEQYF
once	.	TRBV3-1/TRBV3-2	CASSQDPNSYGYTF
few	TRBD2	TRBV6-4	CASSGEASGGYEQFF
.	TRBD1	TRBV5-5	CASSSTVPGQASPLHF
.	TRBD1	TRBV27	CASSFFTGTGGFYNSPLHF
.	TRBD2	TRBV4-3	CASSQVTAGGQWEQFF
once	TRBD1	TRBV19	CASSPTGERQPQHF
.	TRBD2	TRBV5-1	CASSPRTSGASSYNEQFF
.	TRBD1	TRBV4-1	CASSQIPGQRYQPQHF
.	TRBD1	TRBV27	CASSFSGGYSGANVLTF
.	.	TRBV10-3	CAIRGTGLRLGNYGYTF
.	.	TRBV5-1	CASSLAGGGYYEQYF
.	.	TRBV9	CASSVVEDYEAFF
.	TRBD2	TRBV27	CASSPTSGVSNEQFF
.	.	TRBV18	CASSPPYRGTEAFF